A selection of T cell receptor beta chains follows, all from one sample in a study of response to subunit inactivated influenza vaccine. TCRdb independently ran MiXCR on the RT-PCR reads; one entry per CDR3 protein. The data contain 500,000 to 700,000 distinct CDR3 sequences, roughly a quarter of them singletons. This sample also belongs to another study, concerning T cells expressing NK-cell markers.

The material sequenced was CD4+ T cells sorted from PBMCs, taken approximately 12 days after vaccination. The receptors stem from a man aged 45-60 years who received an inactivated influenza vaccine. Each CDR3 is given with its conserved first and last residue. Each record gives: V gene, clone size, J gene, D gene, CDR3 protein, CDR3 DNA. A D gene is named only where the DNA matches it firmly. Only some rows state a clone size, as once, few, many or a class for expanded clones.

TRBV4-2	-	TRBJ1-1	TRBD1	CASIHKPLNFLNNRGMNTEAFF	TGTGCCAGCATCCACAAACCCCTTAATTTCTTAAATAACAGGGGTATGAACACTGAAGCTTTCTTT
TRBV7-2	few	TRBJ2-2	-	CASSLFGSGELFF	TGTGCCAGCAGCTTATTTGGTTCCGGGGAGCTGTTTTTT
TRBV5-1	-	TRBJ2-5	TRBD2	CASSLDGGRAVDTQYF	TGCGCCAGCAGCTTGGATGGCGGGAGGGCCGTAGACACCCAGTACTTC
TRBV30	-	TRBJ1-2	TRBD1	CAWSVQGIYGYTF	TGTGCCTGGAGTGTACAGGGGATCTATGGCTACACCTTC
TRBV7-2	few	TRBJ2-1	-	CASSSHNEQFF	TGTGCCAGCAGCTCCCACAATGAGCAGTTCTTC
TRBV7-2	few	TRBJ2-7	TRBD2	CASSLGPSGRAYEQYF	TGTGCCAGCAGCTTAGGGCCTAGCGGGAGGGCTTACGAGCAGTACTTC
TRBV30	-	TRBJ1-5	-	CAWSSGGNQPQHF	TGTGCCTGGAGTTCAGGGGGCAATCAGCCCCAGCATTTT
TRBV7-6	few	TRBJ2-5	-	CASSNYSRGETQYF	TGTGCCAGCAGCAATTATTCTAGGGGAGAGACCCAGTACTTC
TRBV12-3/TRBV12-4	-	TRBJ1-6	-	CASQGRNNSPLHF	TGTGCCAGTCAGGGTCGCAATAATTCACCCCTCCACTTT
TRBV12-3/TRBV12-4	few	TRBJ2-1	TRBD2	CASSFSSPVLAHEQFF	TGTGCCAGCAGTTTTTCCTCGCCTGTACTAGCGCATGAGCAGTTCTTC
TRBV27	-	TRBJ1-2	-	CASSLSGKRGYTF	TGTGCCAGCAGTTTATCAGGAAAACGAGGCTACACCTTC
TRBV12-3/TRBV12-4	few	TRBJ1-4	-	CASSFTGKGEKLFF	TGTGCCAGCAGTTTTACAGGAAAGGGAGAAAAACTGTTTTTT
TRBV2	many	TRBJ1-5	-	CASREGLLNQPQHF	TGTGCCAGCAGGGAGGGCCTCCTCAATCAGCCCCAGCATTTT
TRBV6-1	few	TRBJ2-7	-	CASRSLTLYEQYF	TGTGCCAGCAGATCCCTGACTCTTTACGAGCAGTACTTC
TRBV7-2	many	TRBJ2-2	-	CASSSRAPQLPGELFF	TGTGCCAGCAGCTCCAGGGCGCCCCAATTACCCGGGGAGCTGTTTTTT
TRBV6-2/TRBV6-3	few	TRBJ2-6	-	CASSLHTGTGANVLTF	TGTGCCAGCAGTTTACATACAGGGACTGGGGCCAACGTCCTGACTTTC
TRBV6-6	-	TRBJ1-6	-	CASRQTLSPLHF	TGTGCCAGCAGGCAGACACTTTCACCCCTCCACTTT
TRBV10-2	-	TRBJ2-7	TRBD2	CASSVRLAGGYEQYF	TGCGCCAGCAGTGTAAGACTAGCGGGGGGGTACGAGCAGTACTTC
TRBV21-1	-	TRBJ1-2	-	CASSKRGGRGYGYTF	TGTGCCAGCAGCAAAAGGGGGGGGCGAGGCTATGGCTACACCTTC
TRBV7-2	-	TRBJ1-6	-	CASSWTRPTSPLHF	TGTGCCAGCAGCTGGACACGACCCACATCACCCCTCCACTTT
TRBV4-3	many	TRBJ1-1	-	CASSQGGRTEAFF	TGCGCCAGCAGCCAAGGGGGCAGGACTGAAGCTTTCTTT
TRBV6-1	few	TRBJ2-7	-	CASSTRDNYEQYF	TGTGCCAGCAGTACCCGGGACAACTACGAGCAGTACTTC
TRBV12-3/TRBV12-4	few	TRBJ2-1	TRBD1	CASSSTGVDNEQFF	TGTGCCAGCAGTTCGACAGGGGTGGACAATGAGCAGTTCTTC
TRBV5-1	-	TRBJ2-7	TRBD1	CASSSGQDRYEQYF	TGCGCCAGCAGCTCGGGACAGGATCGCTACGAGCAGTACTTC
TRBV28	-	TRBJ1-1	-	CASSAAGGRVNTEAFF	TGTGCCAGCAGTGCCGCGGGGGGACGTGTTAACACTGAAGCTTTCTTT
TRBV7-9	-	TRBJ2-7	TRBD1	CASSLLDRAYEQYF	TGTGCCAGCAGCTTGCTGGACAGGGCTTACGAGCAGTACTTC
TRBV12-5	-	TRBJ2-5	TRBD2	CASGSGTSGGSQYF	TGTGCTAGTGGTTCCGGGACTAGCGGGGGCTCCCAGTACTTC
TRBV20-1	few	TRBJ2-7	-	CSGGSYRYEQYF	TGCAGTGGTGGGAGTTACCGATACGAGCAGTACTTC
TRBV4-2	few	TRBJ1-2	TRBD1	CASTPGQGTYGYTF	TGTGCCAGCACGCCGGGACAGGGGACCTATGGCTACACCTTC
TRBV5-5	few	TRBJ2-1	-	CASSLADYNEQFF	TGTGCCAGCAGCTTGGCGGATTACAATGAGCAGTTCTTC
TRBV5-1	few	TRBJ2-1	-	CASSFQPAERGNEQFF	TGCGCCAGCAGCTTTCAACCTGCTGAGAGGGGCAATGAGCAGTTCTTC
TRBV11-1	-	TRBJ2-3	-	CASSLDTGLSTDTQYF	TGTGCCAGCAGCTTAGACACAGGACTAAGCACAGATACGCAGTATTTT
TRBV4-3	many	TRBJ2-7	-	CASSQERNYEQYF	TGCGCCAGCAGCCAAGAACGTAACTACGAGCAGTACTTC
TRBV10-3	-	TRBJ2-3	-	CAISEGREYRTDTQYF	TGTGCCATCAGTGAGGGCAGGGAATATAGGACAGATACGCAGTATTTT
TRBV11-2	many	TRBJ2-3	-	CASSPSKSWRPGGGDTQYF	TGTGCCAGCAGTCCCTCAAAGTCCTGGCGGCCCGGTGGGGGTGATACGCAGTATTTT
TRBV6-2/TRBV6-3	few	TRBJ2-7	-	CASSYSRGGISYEQYF	TGTGCCAGCAGTTACTCGCGCGGGGGCATATCCTACGAGCAGTACTTC
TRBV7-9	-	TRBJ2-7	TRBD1	CASSFQTGGLNEQYF	TGTGCCAGCAGCTTCCAAACAGGGGGCTTAAACGAGCAGTACTTC
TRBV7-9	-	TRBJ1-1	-	CASSPIGLSNTEAFF	TGTGCCAGCAGCCCTATCGGATTATCGAACACTGAAGCTTTCTTT
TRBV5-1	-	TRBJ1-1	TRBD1	CASSSRQGGEAFF	TGCGCCAGCAGCAGTCGACAGGGCGGTGAAGCTTTCTTT
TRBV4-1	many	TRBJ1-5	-	CASSQEQGNQPQHF	TGCGCCAGCAGCCAAGAACAGGGCAATCAGCCCCAGCATTTT
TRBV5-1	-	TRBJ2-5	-	CASEWQETQYF	TGCGCCAGCGAATGGCAAGAGACCCAGTACTTC
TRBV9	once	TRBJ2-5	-	CASSMSFQETQYF	TGTGCCAGCAGTATGAGTTTCCAAGAGACCCAGTACTTC
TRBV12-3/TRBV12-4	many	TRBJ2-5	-	CASSLGGVFQETQYF	TGTGCCAGCAGTTTAGGGGGGGTCTTCCAAGAGACCCAGTACTTC
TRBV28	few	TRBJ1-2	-	CASSFLVFYGYTF	TGTGCCAGCAGTTTTTTGGTTTTCTATGGCTACACCTTC
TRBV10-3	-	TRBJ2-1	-	CAISDGLAPPEFF	TGTGCCATCAGTGACGGGCTAGCGCCCCCGGAATTCTTC
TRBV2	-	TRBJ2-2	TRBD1	CAMQSRGIGAGELFF	TGTGCCATGCAATCCAGGGGGATTGGGGCCGGGGAGCTGTTTTTT
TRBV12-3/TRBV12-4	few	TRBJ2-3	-	CASSLLVGQHIHTDTQYF	TGTGCCAGCAGTTTATTGGTGGGGCAGCACATTCACACAGATACGCAGTATTTT
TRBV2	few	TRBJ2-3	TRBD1	CASRGTGARADTQYF	TGTGCCAGCAGGGGGACAGGGGCCCGAGCAGATACGCAGTATTTT
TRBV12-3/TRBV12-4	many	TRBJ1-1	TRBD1	CASSSGDRGISNTEAFF	TGTGCCAGCAGTTCCGGGGACAGGGGAATATCCAACACTGAAGCTTTCTTT
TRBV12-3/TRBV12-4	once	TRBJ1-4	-	CASSGGRATETNEKLFF	TGTGCCAGCAGTGGAGGCAGGGCTACAGAGACTAATGAAAAACTGTTTTTT
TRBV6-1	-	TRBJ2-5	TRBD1	CASRTGQGQETQYF	TGTGCCAGCAGAACGGGACAGGGGCAAGAGACCCAGTACTTC
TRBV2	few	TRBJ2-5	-	CASRGKAPRGTQYF	TGTGCCAGCAGAGGGAAGGCCCCGAGGGGGACCCAGTACTTC